A selection of T cell receptor beta chains follows, all from one sample in a study of identical twins. TCRdb redid the calling of the 5' RACE reads with MiXCR, one entry per CDR3 protein. Among roughly 750,000 distinct CDR3 sequences, approximately 21% were seen once, and the ten largest hold roughly 4%. These data also featured in a second study, about T cells expressing NK-cell markers.

Sequencing input: PBMCs. The receptors come from a woman between 18 and 29 years old in good health. CDR3s include the opening cysteine and the closing phenylalanine or tryptophan. Fields, in order: D gene, J gene, clone size, V gene, CDR3 protein, CDR3 DNA. D genes are given only for firm matches. The size field is filled for only some rows; it gives once, few, many or a size class.

.	TRBJ2-7	many	TRBV29-1	CSVEEAGSDYEQYF	TGCAGCGTTGAAGAGGCGGGGTCCGACTACGAGCAGTACTTC
.	TRBJ1-6	few	TRBV7-9	CASSLGSVGDSPLHF	TGTGCCAGCAGCTTAGGTAGCGTCGGGGATTCACCCCTCCACTTT
.	TRBJ2-1	.	TRBV19	CASSISARIWHEQFF	TGTGCCAGTAGTATCTCTGCCCGAATATGGCATGAGCAGTTCTTC
TRBD2	TRBJ2-3	.	TRBV7-8	CASSYRRGRDTDTQYF	TGTGCCAGCAGCTACCGGCGCGGGAGGGACACAGATACGCAGTATTTT
.	TRBJ1-2	many	TRBV4-1	CASSLRVGDFDGYTF	TGCGCCAGCAGCTTAAGAGTGGGGGATTTTGACGGCTACACCTTC
TRBD1	TRBJ2-4	few	TRBV19	CASPRTGGINIQYF	TGTGCCAGTCCCAGGACAGGGGGGATAAACATTCAGTACTTC
TRBD2	TRBJ2-1	.	TRBV5-1	CASAPGLVRTGEQFF	TGCGCCAGCGCACCGGGACTAGTCAGAACGGGTGAGCAGTTCTTC
.	TRBJ2-5	.	TRBV20-1	CSAIGGSWYQETQYF	TGCAGTGCAATCGGAGGGTCTTGGTACCAAGAGACCCAGTACTTC
TRBD1	TRBJ1-6	.	TRBV19	CASSTTGTGASPLHF	TGTGCCAGTAGTACAACCGGGACAGGGGCATCACCCCTCCACTTT
.	TRBJ1-5	few	TRBV7-3	CASSLIGLGPNQPQHF	TGTGCCAGCAGCTTAATCGGGCTGGGCCCTAATCAGCCCCAGCATTTT
.	TRBJ2-6	few	TRBV30	CAWTRQPQANVLTF	TGTGCCTGGACCCGACAGCCTCAGGCCAACGTCCTGACTTTC
TRBD2	TRBJ2-7	.	TRBV30	CAWSHLGAGENYEQYF	TGTGCCTGGAGTCACCTGGGAGCGGGAGAAAACTACGAGCAGTACTTC
.	TRBJ2-7	.	TRBV12-5	CASGTGLPGEQYF	TGTGCTAGTGGTACCGGACTCCCCGGAGAGCAGTACTTC
.	TRBJ1-5	.	TRBV15	CATSPTGQPQHF	TGTGCCACCAGTCCGACGGGGCAGCCCCAGCATTTT
.	TRBJ2-7	.	TRBV7-6	CASSLDGGFRDYEQYF	TGTGCCAGCAGCTTAGATGGGGGGTTCCGGGACTACGAGCAGTACTTC
.	TRBJ1-3	few	TRBV29-1	CSVTPSSGNTIYF	TGCAGCGTCACGCCCAGCTCTGGAAACACCATATATTTT
.	TRBJ2-6	.	TRBV7-2	CASSLATRHRVGANVLTF	TGTGCCAGCAGCTTAGCCACTAGGCACAGAGTAGGGGCCAACGTCCTGACTTTC
TRBD1	TRBJ1-2	many	TRBV12-3/TRBV12-4	CASSLLPRGPGYTF	TGTGCCAGCAGCCTCTTACCTAGGGGGCCTGGCTACACCTTC
.	TRBJ2-5	few	TRBV20-1	CSAALRGGETQYF	TGCAGTGCTGCCCTCAGGGGGGGAGAGACCCAGTACTTC
.	TRBJ1-1	few	TRBV5-1	CASSGEAETMNTEAFF	TGCGCCAGCAGCGGGGAGGCAGAGACCATGAACACTGAAGCTTTCTTT
TRBD1	TRBJ1-4	few	TRBV20-1	CSARDPDRVGKLFF	TGCAGTGCTAGAGACCCTGACAGGGTTGGAAAACTGTTTTTT
TRBD1	TRBJ1-2	few	TRBV15	CATSSTGADYGYTF	TGTGCCACCAGCAGCACAGGGGCGGACTATGGCTACACCTTC
.	TRBJ1-2	many	TRBV7-9	CASSLSQNLYTF	TGTGCCAGCAGCTTAAGCCAGAATCTCTACACCTTC
.	TRBJ2-6	.	TRBV5-1	CASSLQLAGANVLTF	TGCGCCAGCAGCTTACAGCTTGCCGGGGCCAACGTCCTGACTTTC
.	TRBJ2-1	few	TRBV5-1	CASSLVRATPEQFF	TGCGCCAGCAGCTTGGTGAGGGCAACCCCTGAGCAGTTCTTC
.	TRBJ2-5	many	TRBV20-1	CSARRRSQETQYF	TGCAGTGCTAGAAGACGGTCCCAAGAGACCCAGTACTTC
TRBD2	TRBJ2-3	few	TRBV5-1	CASSPGGTSLFRQYF	TGCGCCAGCAGCCCTGGGGGGACTAGCCTCTTTCGGCAGTATTTT
.	TRBJ2-4	.	TRBV12-3/TRBV12-4	CASSLGPGLDF	TGTGCCAGCAGTTTAGGGCCAGGGTTGGACTTC
.	TRBJ2-5	many	TRBV3-1	CATTRVAEETQYF	TGTGCCACTACCAGGGTGGCTGAAGAGACCCAGTACTTC
TRBD1	TRBJ1-2	many	TRBV5-1	CASSRDGTGLGWSYGYTF	TGCGCCAGCAGCCGCGACGGGACAGGGTTGGGATGGAGCTATGGCTACACCTTC
.	TRBJ2-7	.	TRBV20-1	CCARDWTGAYYEQYF	TGCTGTGCTAGAGATTGGACTGGGGCGTACTACGAGCAGTACTTC
.	TRBJ2-4	.	TRBV15	CATSRVAQIGIQYF	TGTGCCACCAGCAGAGTTGCCCAAATCGGGATTCAGTACTTC
.	TRBJ2-1	few	TRBV7-2	CASSLIGGPNEQFF	TGTGCCAGCAGCTTAATTGGAGGCCCGAATGAGCAGTTCTTC
TRBD1	TRBJ1-1	.	TRBV20-1	CSARGRDRGPEAFF	TGCAGTGCTAGAGGGCGGGACAGGGGCCCTGAAGCTTTCTTT
TRBD1	TRBJ2-3	.	TRBV25-1	CASSGPGQNSDTQYF	TGTGCCAGCAGTGGACCGGGACAGAACTCAGATACGCAGTATTTT
.	TRBJ2-1	.	TRBV20-1	CSKQGPSPSYNEQFF	TGCAGTAAACAGGGCCCTTCACCTTCCTACAATGAGCAGTTCTTC
TRBD1	TRBJ2-2	.	TRBV6-1	CASSRRTGNPGELFF	TGTGCCAGCAGTAGGAGGACAGGGAACCCCGGGGAGCTGTTTTTT
.	TRBJ2-1	.	TRBV12-3/TRBV12-4	CASGETSTSFF	TGTGCCAGCGGCGAGACTAGTACTTCATTCTTC
TRBD2	TRBJ2-2	.	TRBV5-1	CASTPGSGKVGELFF	TGCGCCAGCACCCCTGGTAGCGGGAAGGTCGGGGAGCTGTTTTTT
.	TRBJ2-2	few	TRBV25-1	CASSERGSTGELFF	TGTGCCAGCAGTGAGCGGGGTTCCACCGGGGAGCTGTTTTTT
.	TRBJ1-6	.	TRBV20-1	CSAAPGVYNSPLHF	TGCAGTGCTGCCCCGGGAGTCTATAATTCACCCCTCCACTTT
.	TRBJ2-3	.	TRBV6-5	CASSYSAKSTVKDTQYF	TGTGCCAGCAGTTACTCGGCTAAATCTACAGTCAAAGATACGCAGTATTTT